This entry describes one T cell receptor beta chain. Just one base apart from a much larger clone, this may be a read error. TCRdb re-derived calls from the 5' RACE reads in MiXCR, one entry per CDR3 protein. In the table there are around 500,000 distinct CDR3 sequences, 14% of which are singletons. This sample is drawn from a study of identical twins. There were only healthy Caucasians among the donors. This CDR3 region has 15 residues. Germline loops: CDR1 SGHRS, CDR2 YFSETQ. The same data also contributed to another study, on yellow fever vaccine responses in identical twins. That study adds: Twins' vaccine T cell response reportedly gave the appearance of partial convergence and partial personalization.

The sequence was collected from a woman aged 18-29 years in good health. Specimen: CD4+ T cells sorted from blood. The genes are TRBV5-1 and TRBJ2-1, with 8 bases fitting TRBD2. CDR3 bases: TGCGCCAGCAGCTTCCTAGCGGGCACCTACAATGATCAGTTCTTC. This translates into CASSFLAGTYNDQFF.